Below, one TCR beta chain is given with its context. Antigen: not known. The sample is drawn from a study of T cell responses to AZD1222 COVID-19 vaccine. The wider study: Both about-4-week and about-12-week second-dose recipients were combined. Whole-study findings and limits: Regions 160-218 and 743-854 held dominance among vaccine-associated CD4 TCRs, which spanned spike. Only 5 or 6 people who got AZD1222 tested seropositive at baseline. The sample set comprised mostly white British donors with more females, and clonal diversity was possibly underestimated.

This CDR3 region has 15 residues. Trimming stripped 8 bases from V and 0 bases from J, with 14 bases between. The germline gives CDR1 MRHNA, CDR2 SNTAGT. Assay used: immunoSEQ multiplex PCR; TCRdb lists only in-frame clones, some missing. The sample lists over 150,000 clones, roughly nine tenths occurring once. The origin of this receptor is an adult in good health. The chain couples TRBV6-4 to TRBJ1-3; D unclear. Sequencing was performed on peripheral blood, taken on day 0 of AZD1222 vaccination. The CDR3 protein is CASRRQACSGNTIYF. DNA for the CDR3: TGTGCCAGCCGAAGGCAGGCCTGCTCTGGAAACACCATATATTTT.